This TCR beta chain was identified in a study of blood T cell repertoires in COVID-19. In the authors' methods: Using reference gene primer amplification, nucleated cell counts were estimated. Some clones are missing from TCRdb's copy, which holds only in-frame ones; the method was immunoSEQ multiplex PCR. D and trimming were read from the DNA, whereas the V and J calls and clone size are those reported in that table. The sample yields under 250,000 clones, around 82% seen once. The clonotype comes from a man aged 40-49 years with active or convalescent COVID-19. The sample comprised peripheral blood.

CDR3 region: CASSFRGNRNQPQHF. CDR3 coding DNA: TGTGCCAGCAGTTTTAGAGGGAACCGAAATCAGCCCCAGCATTTT. The chain recombines TRBV27 with TRBJ1-5; the D is unclear. Per the germline V gene, CDR1 is MNHEY and CDR2 is SMNVEV (reference sequence). The V end lost 3 bases, the J end lost 4 bases, and 13 bases lay between the germline ends. The CDR3 covers 15 residues.